One T cell receptor (beta chain) is described in this entry. Its antigen is undetermined. Sequencing of TCR beta was undertaken in CD8+ and CD4+ T cells derived from blood. Negative isolation yielded CD8+ and CD4+ T cells; FACS enriched TEMRA cells. cDNA came from approximately 0.5 to 1 ug RNA primed by random hexamers. Multiplex immunoSEQ PCR targeted 54 Vbeta and 13 Jbeta TCR beta segments. TCRdb ran MiXCR on the immunoSEQ multiplex PCR reads and lists one entry per CDR3 protein. This sample yields 170,000 or so distinct CDR3 sequences, of which 95% are seen a single time; roughly 0.16% belongs to the top ten. These data belong to a study of CD8 T cells in Susac syndrome. Study-wide findings and caveats: It was acknowledged by the study that relatively few individuals were included in its TCR sequencing and HLA analysis.

Germline lookup yields CDR1 SGHRS and CDR2 YFSETQ. The CDR3 loop spans 13 amino acids. V was clipped by 1 base and J by 9 bases, with 11 bases between them. The sequencing sample was made of CD8+ T cells from PBMCs. The receptor's source is a human donor with multiple sclerosis. The V and J genes are TRBV5-1 and TRBJ2-1; unclear D gene. DNA of the CDR3: TGCGCCAGCAGCTTGCTTGGAAATAGTGAGCAGTTCTTC. This codes for CASSLLGNSEQFF. Supplemented by reference TRBV5-1 and TRBJ2-1, the full variable domain reads KAGVTQTPRYLIKTRGQQVTLSCSPISGHRSVSWYQQTPGQGLQFLFEYFSETQRNKGNFPGRFSGRQFSNSRSEMNVSTLELGDSALYLCASSLLGNSEQFFGPGTRLTVL.